Given below is one T cell receptor beta chain in context. Its antigen remains unidentified. The input lacks base qualities; no much larger clone sits a single base away. Library generation was performed with RACE. Sequencing used a NextSeq 500. During library preparation, unique molecular identifiers were attached to individual cDNA molecules so that TCRs could be counted quantitatively and reproducibly. Both TCR alpha and TCR beta chains were sequenced from each blood RNA sample. The original methods were these. Samples had a median of about 96,000 TCRs, with a range from about 23,224 to 690,600. The Decombinator software suite was used to annotate V, J and CDR3 in the TCR reads. For PS versus PT1 abundance plots, all samples were subsampled to the same number of TCRs (28,000). Expanded TCRs were defined as absent before sensitization and observed at least eight times at the 2-week time point. In-frame beta chains were kept once TCRdb had trimmed the public reads at Q25 with fastp and called clones with MiXCR. Each CDR3 protein appears once, grouped with its most common genes and DNA. TCRdb's processing, not the authors', yielded these V and J calls. The sample records more than 150,000 distinct CDR3 sequences, approximately 26% of which are singletons. Of the sample, 2% to 2.5% falls within the top ten clones.

This sample was included in a study of human T cells and chemical hapten exposure (dated by TCRdb to 2020 to 2023). For context, the study as a whole: For sensitization, 2% DPC in acetone was applied to a roughly 2 cm by roughly 2 cm area of upper inner arm skin. Patients additionally received weekly therapeutic DPC doses to the scalp throughout the roughly 26-week study period. Most of the patients in the cohort were female, and the cohort covered alopecia areata with under or over 50% scalp involvement, alopecia totalis and alopecia universalis. The libraries were sequenced as a pool, and the TCR yield per sample differed mostly because of small variations in library volumes within the pool. Blood samples were taken from patients before sensitization (week 0) and then at 2, 6 and about 24 weeks after DPC sensitization. Patch testing was performed on the upper back with Finn chambers containing 0.01% DPC, and the patch tests were scored after 6 days according to International Contact Dermatitis Research Group standards. This study followed changes in the peripheral blood TCR repertoire in vivo during primary and secondary sensitization of alopecia patients to the hapten diphenylcyclopropenone (DPC). Blood for TCR sequencing was provided by twenty-nine alopecia patients at one to four time points (pre-sensitization, 2, 6 and 24 weeks).

What the authors observed across the whole study: DPC sensitization did not change how many TCRs were above 1 in 1000 frequency, and no evidence was found of alterations in global repertoire structure. After repeated subsampling, the strength of the expansion versus patch-test correlation and the threshold at which it became significant changed. Because all patients had alopecia, a presumed autoimmune disease, the immune response of the patients might differ from that of healthy individuals. A positive correlation was found between the number of PT1 expanded TCRs and patch test score, with significance reached at thresholds 8, 16 and 32 but not 4. Compared with pre-sensitization or healthy control sets, expanded TCRs formed significantly more large CDR3 similarity clusters, which is consistent with antigen-driven responses.

The time point label of this sample denotes: patch test 3, about 24 weeks after DPC sensitization. In the paper's terms, the treatment or condition label means: therapeutic diphenylcyclopropenone sensitization with weekly scalp DPC. Blood at each patch-test visit was drawn before the patch test was applied. Eligible patients were aged 18 to 70, diagnosed with alopecia, deemed suitable for DPC therapy, and excluded if pregnant. Total RNA was extracted from unfractionated whole blood that had been collected in Tempus Blood RNA tubes. This sequence originates from a woman between 40 and 55 years old with alopecia areata. Some clones in this sample may be carry-over from other donors' samples. Sample: whole blood, taken in connection with sensitization to the hapten diphenylcyclopropenone (DPC).

The DNA is as follows: TGCGCCAGCAGCTTGGCCGTTGATAGCGGGTCCTACAATGAGCAGTTCTTC. Translated, it gives CASSLAVDSGSYNEQFF. The chain employs TRBV5-1 and TRBJ2-1, with 7 middle bases fitting TRBD2. V loses 0 bases at its end and J loses 1 base; junction bases beyond the gene matches: 7. The CDR3 sequence holds 17 residues, the cysteine and phenylalanine included. CDR3 DNA is the only sequence kept; it has 51 bases, read in frame from the first base. Reading the germline V gene gives CDR1 SGHRS and CDR2 YFSETQ.